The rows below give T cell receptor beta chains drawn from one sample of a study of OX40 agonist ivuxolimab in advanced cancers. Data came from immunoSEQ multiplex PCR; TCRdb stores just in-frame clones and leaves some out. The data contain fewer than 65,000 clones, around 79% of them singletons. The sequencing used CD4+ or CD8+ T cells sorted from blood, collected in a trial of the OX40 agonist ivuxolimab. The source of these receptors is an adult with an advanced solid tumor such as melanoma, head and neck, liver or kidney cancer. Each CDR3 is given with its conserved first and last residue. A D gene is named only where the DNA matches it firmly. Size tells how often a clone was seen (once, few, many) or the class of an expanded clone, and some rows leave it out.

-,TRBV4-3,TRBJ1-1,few,TGCGCCAGCAGCCCAGGAGGCTACTTGGCTTTCTTT,CASSPGGYLAFF
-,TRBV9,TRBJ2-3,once,TGTGCCAGCAGGGGCCCCCTGGGAGATACGCAGTATTTT,CASRGPLGDTQYF
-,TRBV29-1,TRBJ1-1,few,TGCAGCTCAAAAACAGGGTCCACTGAAGCTTTCTTT,CSSKTGSTEAFF
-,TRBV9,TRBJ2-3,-,TGTGCCAGCAACTCGCTAGCCGGCGATACGCAGTATTTT,CASNSLAGDTQYF
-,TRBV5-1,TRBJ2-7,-,TGCGCCAGCAGCTTAGGCGGGCCGAGGGTCGAGCAGTACTTC,CASSLGGPRVEQYF
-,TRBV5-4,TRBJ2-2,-,TGTGCCAGCAGCTTGCAGGGCCCCGGGGAGCTGTTTTTT,CASSLQGPGELFF
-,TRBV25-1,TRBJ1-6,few,TGTGCCAGCAGTGTTCCGGGGCCAGTGGATTCACCCCTCCACTTT,CASSVPGPVDSPLHF
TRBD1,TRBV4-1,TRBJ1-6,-,TGCGCCAGCAGCCCTGGACAGGGGGCTTCGTCCTATAATTCACCCCTCCACTTT,CASSPGQGASSYNSPLHF
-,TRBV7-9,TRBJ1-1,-,TGTGCCAGCAGACCTGGGGCCGGGGGCAGGGGGAACACTGAAGCTTTCTTT,CASRPGAGGRGNTEAFF
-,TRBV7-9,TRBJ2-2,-,TGTGCCAGCAGCTTAGAGGAAGCGGGCGGGGAGCTGTTTTTT,CASSLEEAGGELFF
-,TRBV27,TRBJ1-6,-,TGTGCCAGCAGTACCTTGACTACCCCTTCACCCCTCCACTTT,CASSTLTTPSPLHF
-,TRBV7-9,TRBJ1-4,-,TGTGCCAGCAGCTTAGGCGCAACTAATGAAAAACTGTTTTTT,CASSLGATNEKLFF
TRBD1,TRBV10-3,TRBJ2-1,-,TGTGCCATCAACCCGGGACAGGCGTACAATGAGCAGTTCTTC,CAINPGQAYNEQFF
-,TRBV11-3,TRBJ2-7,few,TGTGCCAGCAGCTCCGGTGGACAACGAGTAAACGAGCAGTACTTC,CASSSGGQRVNEQYF
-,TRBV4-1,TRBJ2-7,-,TGCGCCAGCAGCCGACAGGGAGGATCGGGGTCCGAGCAGTACTTC,CASSRQGGSGSEQYF
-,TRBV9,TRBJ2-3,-,TGTGCCAGCAGCGTAGGCGGGGAGACAGATACGCAGTATTTT,CASSVGGETDTQYF
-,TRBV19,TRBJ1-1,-,TGTGCCAGTAATTCCCGGGGCCTGTCGAACACTGAAGCTTTCTTT,CASNSRGLSNTEAFF
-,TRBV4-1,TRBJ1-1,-,TGCGCCAGCAGCCAGGGGGGCAGGGGCCTTAACACTGAAGCTTTCTTT,CASSQGGRGLNTEAFF
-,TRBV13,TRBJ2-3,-,TGTGCCAGCAGCTTAAACCAGGAGACTACTTATTTT,CASSLNQETTYF